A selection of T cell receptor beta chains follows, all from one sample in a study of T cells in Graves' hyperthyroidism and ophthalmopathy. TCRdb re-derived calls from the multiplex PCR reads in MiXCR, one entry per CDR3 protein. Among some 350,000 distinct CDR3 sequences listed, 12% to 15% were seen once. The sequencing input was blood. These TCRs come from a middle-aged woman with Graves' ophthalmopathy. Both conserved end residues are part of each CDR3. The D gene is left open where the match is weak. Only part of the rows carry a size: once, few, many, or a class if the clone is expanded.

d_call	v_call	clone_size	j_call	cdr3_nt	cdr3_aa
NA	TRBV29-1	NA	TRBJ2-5	TGCAGCGTTGGTTACGTAGGGCCCCAAGAGACCCAGTACTTC	CSVGYVGPQETQYF
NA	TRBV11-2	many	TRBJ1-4	TGTGCCAGCAGCTTAGCAGGGGACGATGAAAAACTGTTTTTT	CASSLAGDDEKLFF
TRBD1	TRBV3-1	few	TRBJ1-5	TGTGCCAGCTCCCGGGACAGTAGCAATCAGCCCCAGCATTTT	CASSRDSSNQPQHF
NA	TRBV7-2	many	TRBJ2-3	TGTGCCAGCAGCCCCAAAGTTACGCAGTATTTT	CASSPKVTQYF
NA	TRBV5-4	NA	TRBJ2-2	TGTGCCAGCAGCTTGGGAAAAACCGGGGAGCTGTTTTTT	CASSLGKTGELFF
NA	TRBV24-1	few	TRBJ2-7	TGTGCCACCAGTGAAACCGGGACGGAAAGCTCCTACGAGCAGTACTTC	CATSETGTESSYEQYF
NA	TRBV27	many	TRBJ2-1	TGTGCCAGCAGTTCCGGCGGGACAGTTTACAATGAGCAGTTCTTC	CASSSGGTVYNEQFF
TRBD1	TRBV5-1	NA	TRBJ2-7	TGCGCCAGCAGCCTGGGACAGGGGAAATCCGAGCAGTACTTC	CASSLGQGKSEQYF
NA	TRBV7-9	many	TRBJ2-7	TGTGCCAGCAGACCTAGCGCCCTGTCCTACGAGCAGTACTTC	CASRPSALSYEQYF
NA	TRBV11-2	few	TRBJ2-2	TGTGCCAGCAGCCGAACACCGAACACCGGGGAGCTGTTTTTT	CASSRTPNTGELFF
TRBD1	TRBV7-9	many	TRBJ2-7	TGTGCCAGCAGCTTAGTGGGACAGGGATTCGTCTACGAGCAGTACTTC	CASSLVGQGFVYEQYF
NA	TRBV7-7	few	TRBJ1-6	TGTGCTAGCAGCTTAGGGTCGGGTTCACCCCTCCACTTT	CASSLGSGSPLHF
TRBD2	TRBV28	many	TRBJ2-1	TGTGCCAGCAGTCTAGGGGCTAGCGGGGGCTCCTACAATGAGCAGTTCTTC	CASSLGASGGSYNEQFF
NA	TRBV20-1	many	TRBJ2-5	TGCAGTGCTTTAGACAGATTACAAGAGACCCAGTACTTC	CSALDRLQETQYF
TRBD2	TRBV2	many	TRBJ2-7	TGTGCCAGCAGTAACCCGACTAGCGGGTACTCCTACGAGCAGTACTTC	CASSNPTSGYSYEQYF
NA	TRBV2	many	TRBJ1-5	TGTGCCAGCAGTGGCGGGGAGGTAGGGATTCCCCAGCATTTT	CASSGGEVGIPQHF
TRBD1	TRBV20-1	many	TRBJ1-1	TGCAGTGCTAGAGATCCAGGGGGGACTGAAGCTTTCTTT	CSARDPGGTEAFF
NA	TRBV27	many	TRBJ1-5	TGTGCCAGCAGTTTCCAGGGGAGGCAGCCCCAGCATTTT	CASSFQGRQPQHF
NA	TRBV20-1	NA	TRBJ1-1	TGCAGTGCAACTTGGGAGGGGACGAACACTGAAGCTTTCTTT	CSATWEGTNTEAFF
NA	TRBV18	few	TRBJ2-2	TGTGCCAGCTCGTCGGACAGTCCGAACACCGGGGAGCTGTTTTTT	CASSSDSPNTGELFF
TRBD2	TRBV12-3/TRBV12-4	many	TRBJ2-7	TGTGCCAGCAGCCGGGGACTAGCGGGGACCTACGAGCAGTACTTC	CASSRGLAGTYEQYF
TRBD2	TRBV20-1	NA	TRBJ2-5	TGCAGTGCTACCGCTCGGGAGCGGGGGGGACAAGAGACCCAGTACTTC	CSATARERGGQETQYF
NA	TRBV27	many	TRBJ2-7	TGTGCCAGCAGGCCTAGGACTGGGTACGAGCAGTACTTC	CASRPRTGYEQYF
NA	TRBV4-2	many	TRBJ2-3	TGTGCCAGCAGCCAAGGTCACAAAAGCACAGATACGCAGTATTTT	CASSQGHKSTDTQYF
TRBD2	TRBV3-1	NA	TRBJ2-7	TGTGCCAGCAGTTCTAGCGGGAGGGCCCAATGGATCGAGCAGTACTTC	CASSSSGRAQWIEQYF
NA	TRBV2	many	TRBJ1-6	TGTGCCAGGGCCAGTGACAGGTCTTCACCCCTCCACTTT	CARASDRSSPLHF
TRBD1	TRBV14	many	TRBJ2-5	TGTGCCAGCAGCCAAGACCCGCAGGGGGTAGGGACCCAGTACTTC	CASSQDPQGVGTQYF